The 15 T cell receptor beta chains given below trace back to one sample, sequenced in a study of beta chain features in type 1 diabetes. These TCRs are of unknown antigen specificity. Expressed TCRB transcripts were sequenced because the isolated RNA had all been reverse transcribed beforehand. Libraries were prepared by immunoSEQ multiplex PCR; TCRdb keeps only in-frame clonotypes and omits some of them. The data contain 300,000 to 350,000 clones, less than 15% of them seen just once; the ten biggest clones take up approximately 0.016%. Study results and caveats: Significant though moderate, a shortening of TCRB CDR3s appeared in all four CD4+ subsets of Type 1 diabetes patients.

Sequences were obtained from naive CD4+ T cells from blood. The receptors here all came from a woman between 18 and 29 years old with type 1 diabetes.

CDR3 DNA sequence: TGTGCCAGCAGCCTAGTATCGGCGGGCACTGAAGCTTTCTTT. It is translated as CASSLVSAGTEAFF. The chain has TRBV6-5 and TRBJ1-1; D remains ambiguous. The CDR3 has 14 residues. Trimming cost V 6 bases and J 4 bases, with 15 bases left between them. In germline, CDR1 is MNHEY, CDR2 SVGAGI.

Here the CDR3 DNA reads TGTGCCTGGAGTTGGAGACTAGGAAGAGAGACCCAGTACTTC. As protein: CAWSWRLGRETQYF. The chain employs TRBV30 and TRBJ2-5; a weak D match, TRBD2 (6 bases). V lost 2 bases and J lost 4, with 14 bases in between. The length of the CDR3 is 14 residues. Germline V gene lookup returns CDR1 GTSNPN and CDR2 SVGIG (reference sequence).

This chain connects TRBV30 to TRBJ2-7; possible D gene TRBD1, 6 bases. The CDR3 spans 12 residues. V was trimmed by 8 bases and J by 5 bases, leaving 16 bases between them. Germline V gene sequence: CDR1 GTSNPN, CDR2 SVGIG (reference sequence). The CDR3 loop reads CAINRDRDEQYF. The CDR3 DNA follows: TGTGCCATAAACAGGGACCGGGACGAGCAGTACTTC.

There are a few counts of this clone. The genes are TRBV29-1 and TRBJ2-5; 10 nucleotides agree with TRBD1. Per germline, CDR1 SQVTM and CDR2 ANQGSEA. Trimming at V came to 5 bases and at J to 11 bases, leaving 11 bases not matched to a gene. The CDR3 spans 13 residues. The CDR3 DNA is TGCAGCGTTTACGGGACAGGGGACAGGGAGCAGTACTTC. Amino acids: CSVYGTGDREQYF. Together with reference TRBV29-1 and TRBJ2-5, the CDR3 gives the full variable domain: SAVISQKPSRDICQRGTSLTIQCQVDSQVTMMFWYRQQPGQSLTLIATANQGSEATYESGFVIDKFPISRPNLTFSTLTVSNMSPEDSSIYLCSVYGTGDREQYFGPGTRLLVL.

This clone was counted only a few times. The V gene is TRBV4-2, the J gene TRBJ1-2; D is perhaps TRBD1 (5 bases). Germline lookup yields CDR1 LGHNA and CDR2 YNFKEQ. The CDR3 covers 15 residues. V was trimmed by 6 bases and J by 8 bases, leaving 22 bases between them. The CDR3 nucleotides are TGTGCCAGCAGACTAAACTCCGGGACTCCGACCGGCTACACCTTC. Its translation: CASRLNSGTPTGYTF.

The chain couples TRBV15 to TRBJ2-1; TRBD2 matches at 9 bases. This CDR3 has 16 amino acids. With 1 base clipped from V and 8 bases from J, the junction kept 9 bases outside the gene matches. Germline V CDR1 and CDR2: LNHNV, YYDKDF (reference sequence). In DNA, the CDR3 is TGTGCCACCAGCAGAGCCCCCCGCGGGAGGGACGATGAGCAGTTCTTC. Translation: CATSRAPRGRDDEQFF.

This sequence joins TRBV27 and TRBJ1-1, with TRBD1 matching 8 bases. CDR3 size: 14 residues. Germline assignment: CDR1 MNHEY and CDR2 SMNVEV (reference sequence). V lost 1 base and J lost 5; bases outside the gene matches: 3. In DNA form, the CDR3 reads TGTGCCAGCAGTTTATACAGGGGGTTGACTGAAGCTTTCTTT. Translated, it gives CASSLYRGLTEAFF.

The chain employs TRBV19 and TRBJ1-1, with 7 bases fitting TRBD1. Germline trimming cut 7 bases from V and 1 base from J; bases unmatched to any gene: 12. Germline V CDR1 and CDR2: LNHDA, SQIVND (reference sequence). The CDR3 spans 16 residues. CDR3 DNA: TGTGCCAGTAATCCAGGGGGAAATCCCTCGAACACTGAAGCTTTCTTT. Encoded protein: CASNPGGNPSNTEAFF.

Written as DNA, the CDR3 is TGTGCCAGCAGGGGGGCCGGTGGCAATCAGCCCCAGCATTTT. It yields the protein CASRGAGGNQPQHF. The genes are TRBV28 and TRBJ1-5, with a possible D match to TRBD1 (6 bases). Trimming cost V 6 bases and J 2 bases, with 11 bases left between them. Looked up from germline, CDR1 is MDHEN and CDR2 is SYDVKM. CDR3 length: 14 residues.

The chain carries TRBV5-1 and TRBJ2-4, with TRBD2 matching 8 bases. The CDR3 sequence is 17 residues long. Germline CDR1 reads SGHRS; CDR2 reads YFSETQ. With V trimmed by 1 base and J by 6 bases, 12 bases remained unmatched. The CDR3 coding sequence is TGCGCCAGCAGCTTGAGTTTCGCTAGCGGGCCTGGAAACATTCAGTACTTC. It encodes CASSLSFASGPGNIQYF.

V usage is TRBV19 and J usage is TRBJ2-5; TRBD2 matches 11 bases. Germline-derived CDR1 and CDR2 are LNHDA and SQIVND (reference sequence). CDR3 length equals 16 residues. V lost 6 bases, J lost 0 bases, and 6 bases stayed unmatched. The CDR3 coding sequence is TGTGCCAGTAGCAACATTAGCGGGAGGGACCAAGAGACCCAGTACTTC. Protein product: CASSNISGRDQETQYF.

This clone was detected only a few times. This sequence joins TRBV29-1 and TRBJ2-7, with 9 bases aligning to TRBD1. Losses at the gene ends were 6 bases for V and 0 bases for J; bases not matched to a gene: 9. The CDR3 is 15 amino acids. Germline lookup yields CDR1 SQVTM and CDR2 ANQGSEA. CDR3 in amino acids: CSVKSPGQGSYEQYF. The CDR3 bases are TGCAGCGTAAAATCTCCGGGACAGGGCTCCTACGAGCAGTACTTC.

This sequence joins TRBV4-1 and TRBJ2-1; D is possibly TRBD2 (6 bases). Germline V gene data show CDR1 as MGHRA and CDR2 as YSYEKL. Trimming left V 3 bases short and J 5 bases short, with 14 bases between. The CDR3 is 15 amino acids. The CDR3 DNA sequence: TGCGCCAGCAGCCAGATAGCGGTAGCCAACAATGAGCAGTTCTTC. This codes for CASSQIAVANNEQFF.

This clone was observed a few times. The CDR3 DNA reads as TGTGCCAGCAGCCAAGATCAGGGGCTCAGAACTGAAGCTTTCTTT. This encodes CASSQDQGLRTEAFF. The chain has TRBV4-2 and TRBJ1-1; D is possibly TRBD1 (6 bases). The germline V and J ends were trimmed by 0 bases and 5 bases, with 13 bases remaining between them. The CDR3 runs 15 residues. CDR1 and CDR2 (germline): LGHNA, YNFKEQ.

The rearrangement joins TRBV5-1 to TRBJ1-2; D gene uncertain. Germline values: CDR1 SGHRS, CDR2 YFSETQ. V lost 2 bases, J lost 3 bases, and 11 bases lay in between. This CDR3 has 14 amino acids. CDR3 in amino acids: CASSFDPRDYGYTF. DNA for the CDR3: TGCGCCAGCAGCTTCGACCCTCGGGACTATGGCTACACCTTC.